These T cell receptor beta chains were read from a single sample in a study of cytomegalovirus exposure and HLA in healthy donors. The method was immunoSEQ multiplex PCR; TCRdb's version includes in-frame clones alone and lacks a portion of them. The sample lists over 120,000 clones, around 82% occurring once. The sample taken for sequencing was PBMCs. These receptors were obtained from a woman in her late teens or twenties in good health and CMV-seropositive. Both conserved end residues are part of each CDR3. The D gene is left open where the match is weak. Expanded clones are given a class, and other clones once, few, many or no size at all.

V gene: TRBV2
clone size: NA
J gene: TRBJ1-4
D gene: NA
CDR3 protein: CASNSVRVHEKLFF
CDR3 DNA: TGTGCCAGCAACTCAGTGAGGGTCCATGAAAAACTGTTTTTT

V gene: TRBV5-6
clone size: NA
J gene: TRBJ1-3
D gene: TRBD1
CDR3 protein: CASSLPGTASGNTIYF
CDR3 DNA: TGTGCCAGCAGCTTGCCTGGGACAGCCTCTGGAAACACCATATATTTT

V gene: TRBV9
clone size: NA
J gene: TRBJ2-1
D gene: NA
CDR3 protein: CASRGFGDNEQFF
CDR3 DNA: TGTGCCAGCAGAGGGTTCGGGGACAATGAGCAGTTCTTC

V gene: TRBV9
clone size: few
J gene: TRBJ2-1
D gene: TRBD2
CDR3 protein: CASSPGGAGGPGQFF
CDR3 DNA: TGTGCCAGCAGCCCCGGTGGAGCGGGGGGGCCGGGGCAGTTCTTC

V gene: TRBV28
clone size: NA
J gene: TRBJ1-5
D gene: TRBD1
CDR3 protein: CASSLLGTGYQPQHF
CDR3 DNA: TGTGCCAGCAGTTTATTAGGGACAGGGTACCAGCCCCAGCATTTT

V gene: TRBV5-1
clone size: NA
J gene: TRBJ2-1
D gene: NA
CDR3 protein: CASSLAGQTYNEQFF
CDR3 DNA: TGCGCCAGCAGCTTGGCCGGACAGACCTACAATGAGCAGTTCTTC

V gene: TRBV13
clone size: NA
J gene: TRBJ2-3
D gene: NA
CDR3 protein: CASSLQGKTDTQYF
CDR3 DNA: TGTGCCAGCAGCTTACAGGGAAAAACAGATACGCAGTATTTT

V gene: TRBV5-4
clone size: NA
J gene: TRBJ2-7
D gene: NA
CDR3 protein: CASSLGSTDEQYF
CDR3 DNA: TGTGCCAGCAGCTTGGGCAGTACCGACGAGCAGTACTTC

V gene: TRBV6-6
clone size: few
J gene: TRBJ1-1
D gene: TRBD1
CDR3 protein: CASSYRDRNTEAFF
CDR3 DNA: TGTGCCAGCAGTTACCGGGACAGGAACACTGAAGCTTTCTTT

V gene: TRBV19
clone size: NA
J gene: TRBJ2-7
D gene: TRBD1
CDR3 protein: CASSIDRGTYEQYF
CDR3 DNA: TGTGCCAGTAGTATCGACAGGGGAACCTACGAGCAGTACTTC

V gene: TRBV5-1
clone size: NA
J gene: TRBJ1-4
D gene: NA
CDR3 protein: CASSEHRSTNEKLFF
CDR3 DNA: TGCGCCAGCAGCGAACACAGGAGCACTAATGAAAAACTGTTTTTT

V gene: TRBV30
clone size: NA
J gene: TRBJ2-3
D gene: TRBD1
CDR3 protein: CAWSRDRDADTQYF
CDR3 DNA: TGTGCCTGGAGCCGGGACAGGGACGCAGATACGCAGTATTTT

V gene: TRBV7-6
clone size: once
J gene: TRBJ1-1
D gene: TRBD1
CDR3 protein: CASSPQTGRLNTEAFF
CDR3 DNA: TGTGCCAGCAGCCCCCAGACAGGGAGATTGAACACTGAAGCTTTCTTT

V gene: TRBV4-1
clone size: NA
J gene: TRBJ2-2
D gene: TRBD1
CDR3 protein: CASSHRTGTGELFF
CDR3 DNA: TGCGCCAGCAGCCACCGGACAGGCACCGGGGAGCTGTTTTTT

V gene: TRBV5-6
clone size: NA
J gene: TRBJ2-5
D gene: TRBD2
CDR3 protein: CASSLAGVQETQYF
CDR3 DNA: TGTGCCAGCAGCTTAGCGGGGGTCCAAGAGACCCAGTACTTC

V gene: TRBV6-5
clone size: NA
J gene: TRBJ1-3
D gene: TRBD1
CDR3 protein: CATRQGGSGNTIYF
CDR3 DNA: TGTGCCACCAGACAGGGGGGCTCTGGAAACACCATATATTTT

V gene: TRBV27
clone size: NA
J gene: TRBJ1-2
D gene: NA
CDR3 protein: CASSFGRNYGYTF
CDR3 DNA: TGTGCCAGCAGTTTCGGGAGAAACTATGGCTACACCTTC

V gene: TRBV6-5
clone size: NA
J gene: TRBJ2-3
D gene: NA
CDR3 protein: CASSYSGTQYF
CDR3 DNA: TGTGCCAGCAGTTACTCCGGTACGCAGTATTTT

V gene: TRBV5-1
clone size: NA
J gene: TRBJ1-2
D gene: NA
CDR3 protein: CASSLHGFYGYTF
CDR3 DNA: TGCGCCAGCAGCTTGCACGGGTTCTATGGCTACACCTTC

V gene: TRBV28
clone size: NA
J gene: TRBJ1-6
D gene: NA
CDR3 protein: CAGASSSYNSPLHF
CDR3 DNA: TGTGCCGGAGCCTCCAGCTCCTATAATTCACCCCTCCACTTT